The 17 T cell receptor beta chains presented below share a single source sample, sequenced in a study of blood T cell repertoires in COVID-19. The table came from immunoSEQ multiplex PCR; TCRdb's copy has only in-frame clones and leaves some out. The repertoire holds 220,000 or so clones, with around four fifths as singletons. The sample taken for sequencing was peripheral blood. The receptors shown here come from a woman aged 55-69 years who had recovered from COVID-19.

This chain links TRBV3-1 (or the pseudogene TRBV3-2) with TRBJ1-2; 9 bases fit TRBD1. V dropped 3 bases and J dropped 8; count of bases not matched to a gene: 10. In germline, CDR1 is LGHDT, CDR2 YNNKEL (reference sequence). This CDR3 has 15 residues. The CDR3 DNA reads TGTGCCAGCAGCCATGCTCCGGGACAGGGAAGAGGCTACACCTTC. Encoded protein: CASSHAPGQGRGYTF.

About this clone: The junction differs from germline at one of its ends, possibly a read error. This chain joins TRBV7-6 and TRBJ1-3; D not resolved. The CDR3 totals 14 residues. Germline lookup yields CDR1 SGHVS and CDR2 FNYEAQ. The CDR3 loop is CASSLEPRGNTIYF. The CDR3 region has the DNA TGTGCCAGCAGTTTAGAACCACGAGGGAACACCATATATTTT.

CDR3 residues: CASSQPTGLVVTGELFF. The CDR3 DNA reads as TGTGCCAGCAGCCAACCAACCGGACTGGTTGTCACCGGGGAGCTGTTTTTT. This chain links TRBV14 with TRBJ2-2, with D possibly matching TRBD2 (5 bases). Germline values: CDR1 SGHDN, CDR2 FVKESK. CDR3 length equals 17 residues. Trimming shortened V by 2 bases and J by 4 bases, and 17 bases separated the two germline ends.

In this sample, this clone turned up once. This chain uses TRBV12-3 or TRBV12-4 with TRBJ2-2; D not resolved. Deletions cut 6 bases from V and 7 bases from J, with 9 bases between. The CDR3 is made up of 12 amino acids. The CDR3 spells CASRASRGELFF. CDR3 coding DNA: TGTGCCAGCAGGGCATCTCGCGGGGAGCTGTTTTTT.

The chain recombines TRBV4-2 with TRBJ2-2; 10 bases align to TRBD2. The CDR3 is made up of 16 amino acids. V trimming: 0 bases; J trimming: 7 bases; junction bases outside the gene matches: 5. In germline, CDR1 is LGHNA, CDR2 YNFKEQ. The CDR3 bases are TGTGCCAGCAGCCAAGATCTAGCGGGGGAGTTCGGGGAGCTGTTTTTT. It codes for CASSQDLAGEFGELFF.

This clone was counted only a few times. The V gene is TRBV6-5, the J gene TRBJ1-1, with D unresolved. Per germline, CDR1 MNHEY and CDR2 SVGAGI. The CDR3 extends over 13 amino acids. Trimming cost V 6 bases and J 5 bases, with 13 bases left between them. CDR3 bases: TGTGCCAGCAGCCCCAACGGGGAGACTGAAGCTTTCTTT. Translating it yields CASSPNGETEAFF.

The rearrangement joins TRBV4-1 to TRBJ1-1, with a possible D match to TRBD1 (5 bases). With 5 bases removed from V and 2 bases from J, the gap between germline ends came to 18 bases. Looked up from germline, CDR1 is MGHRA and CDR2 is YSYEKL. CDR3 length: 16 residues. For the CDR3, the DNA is TGCGCCAGCAGCTCCAATCTCTACAGGTACAACACTGAAGCTTTCTTT. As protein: CASSSNLYRYNTEAFF.

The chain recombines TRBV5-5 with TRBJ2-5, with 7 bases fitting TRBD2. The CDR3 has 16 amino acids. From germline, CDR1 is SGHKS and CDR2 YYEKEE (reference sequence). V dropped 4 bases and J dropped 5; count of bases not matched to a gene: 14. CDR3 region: CASSPPTGGLVETQYF. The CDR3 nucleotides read TGTGCCAGCAGCCCCCCAACGGGGGGTTTAGTCGAGACCCAGTACTTC.

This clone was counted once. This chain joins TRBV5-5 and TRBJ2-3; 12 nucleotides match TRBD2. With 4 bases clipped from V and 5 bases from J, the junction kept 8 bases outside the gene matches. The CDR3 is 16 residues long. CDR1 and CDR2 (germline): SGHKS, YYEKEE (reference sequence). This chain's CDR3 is CASSPRLAGDLDTQYF. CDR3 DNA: TGTGCCAGCAGCCCCCGACTAGCGGGGGATTTAGATACGCAGTATTTT.

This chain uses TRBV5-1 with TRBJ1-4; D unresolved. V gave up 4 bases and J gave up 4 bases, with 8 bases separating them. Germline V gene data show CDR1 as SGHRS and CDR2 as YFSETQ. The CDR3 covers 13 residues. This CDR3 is CASSEDFNEKLFF. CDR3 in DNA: TGCGCCAGCAGCGAGGACTTTAATGAAAAACTGTTTTTT.

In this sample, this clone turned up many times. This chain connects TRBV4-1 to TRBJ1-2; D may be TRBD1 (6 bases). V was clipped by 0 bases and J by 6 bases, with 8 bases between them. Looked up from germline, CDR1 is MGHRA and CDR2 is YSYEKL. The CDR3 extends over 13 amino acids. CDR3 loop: CASSQDRTDGYTF. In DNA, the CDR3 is TGCGCCAGCAGCCAAGATAGGACAGATGGCTACACCTTC.

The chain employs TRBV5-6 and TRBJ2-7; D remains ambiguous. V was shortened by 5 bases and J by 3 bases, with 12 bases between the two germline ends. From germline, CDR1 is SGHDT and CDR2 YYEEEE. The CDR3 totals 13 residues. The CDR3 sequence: CASSIGRSYEQYF. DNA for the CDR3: TGTGCCAGCAGTATCGGCCGGAGCTACGAGCAGTACTTC.

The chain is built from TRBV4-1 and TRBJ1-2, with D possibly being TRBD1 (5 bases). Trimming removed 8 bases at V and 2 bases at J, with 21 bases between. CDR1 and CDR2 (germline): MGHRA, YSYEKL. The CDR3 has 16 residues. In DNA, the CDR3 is TGCGCCAGCTCGGGGGGGAAGACAAACCAGAACTATGGCTACACCTTC. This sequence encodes CASSGGKTNQNYGYTF.

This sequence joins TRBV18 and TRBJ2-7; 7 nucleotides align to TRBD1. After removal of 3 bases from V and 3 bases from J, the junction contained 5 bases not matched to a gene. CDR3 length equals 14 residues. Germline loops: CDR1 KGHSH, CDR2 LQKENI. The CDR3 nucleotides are TGTGCCAGCTCACCGAGACAGGGTATCTACGAGCAGTACTTC. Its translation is CASSPRQGIYEQYF.

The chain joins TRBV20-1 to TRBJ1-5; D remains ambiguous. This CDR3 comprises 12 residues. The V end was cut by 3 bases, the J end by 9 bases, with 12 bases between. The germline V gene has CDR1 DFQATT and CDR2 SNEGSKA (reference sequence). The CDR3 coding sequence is TGCAGTGCTAGTGAGGCGGGGTCGCCCCAGCATTTT. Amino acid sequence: CSASEAGSPQHF.

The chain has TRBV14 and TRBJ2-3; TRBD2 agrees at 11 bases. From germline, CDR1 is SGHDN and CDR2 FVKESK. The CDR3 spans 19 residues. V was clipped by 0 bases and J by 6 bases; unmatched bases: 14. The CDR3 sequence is CASSQDHFFRLAGGDTQYF. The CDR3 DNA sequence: TGTGCCAGCAGCCAAGATCACTTTTTCCGCCTAGCGGGGGGTGATACGCAGTATTTT.

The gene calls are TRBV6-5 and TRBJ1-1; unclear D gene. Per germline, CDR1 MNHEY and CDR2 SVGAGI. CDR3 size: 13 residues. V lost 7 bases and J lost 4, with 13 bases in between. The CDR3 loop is CASTAVGPTEAFF. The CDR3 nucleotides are TGTGCCAGCACCGCGGTGGGTCCCACTGAAGCTTTCTTT.